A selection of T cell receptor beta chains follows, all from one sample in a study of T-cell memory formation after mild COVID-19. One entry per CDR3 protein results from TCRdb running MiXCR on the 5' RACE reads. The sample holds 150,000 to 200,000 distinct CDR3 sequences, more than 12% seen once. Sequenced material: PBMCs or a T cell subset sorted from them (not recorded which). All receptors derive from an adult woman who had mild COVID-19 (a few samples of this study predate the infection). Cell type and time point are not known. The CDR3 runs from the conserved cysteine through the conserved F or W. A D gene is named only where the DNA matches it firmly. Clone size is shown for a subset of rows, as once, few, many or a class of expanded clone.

CDR3aa: CASSLGTGEAFF; CDR3nt: TGTGCCAGCAGCTTAGGTACAGGCGAAGCTTTCTTT; d_gene: NA; abundance: NA; v_gene: TRBV7-6; len: 12; j_gene: TRBJ1-1
CDR3aa: CAISGSDQPQHF; CDR3nt: TGTGCCATCAGTGGGTCCGATCAGCCCCAGCATTTT; d_gene: NA; abundance: few; v_gene: TRBV10-3; len: 12; j_gene: TRBJ1-5
CDR3aa: CASTPQRTGGYTF; CDR3nt: TGTGCCAGCACCCCGCAAAGGACGGGTGGCTACACCTTC; d_gene: NA; abundance: many; v_gene: TRBV12-3/TRBV12-4; len: 13; j_gene: TRBJ1-2
CDR3aa: CASSSHGQPQETQYF; CDR3nt: TGTGCCAGCAGTTCGCACGGACAGCCTCAAGAGACCCAGTACTTC; d_gene: NA; abundance: NA; v_gene: TRBV28; len: 15; j_gene: TRBJ2-5
CDR3aa: CASSPGLGAYEQYF; CDR3nt: TGTGCCAGTAGCCCGGGACTCGGGGCCTACGAGCAGTACTTC; d_gene: NA; abundance: NA; v_gene: TRBV19; len: 14; j_gene: TRBJ2-7
CDR3aa: CASTPPFSGPYNEQFF; CDR3nt: TGTGCCAGCACTCCCCCCTTTAGCGGACCCTACAATGAGCAGTTCTTC; d_gene: NA; abundance: NA; v_gene: TRBV7-8; len: 16; j_gene: TRBJ2-1
CDR3aa: CASSVGRTANTEAFF; CDR3nt: TGTGCCAGCAGCGTAGGGCGGACAGCGAACACTGAAGCTTTCTTT; d_gene: NA; abundance: NA; v_gene: TRBV9; len: 15; j_gene: TRBJ1-1
CDR3aa: CSALAGRLYNEQFF; CDR3nt: TGCAGTGCATTAGCGGGCCGACTCTACAATGAGCAGTTCTTC; d_gene: TRBD2; abundance: NA; v_gene: TRBV20-1; len: 14; j_gene: TRBJ2-1
CDR3aa: CSAPGLAVRDTQYF; CDR3nt: TGCAGTGCGCCGGGACTAGCGGTCCGAGATACGCAGTATTTT; d_gene: TRBD2; abundance: many; v_gene: TRBV20-1; len: 14; j_gene: TRBJ2-3
CDR3aa: CASSSSLPGSTDTQYF; CDR3nt: TGCGCCAGCAGCTCCAGCCTACCGGGAAGCACAGATACGCAGTATTTT; d_gene: NA; abundance: many; v_gene: TRBV5-1; len: 16; j_gene: TRBJ2-3
CDR3aa: CASSLSGTGVYGYTF; CDR3nt: TGTGCCAGCAGTTTATCAGGGACAGGGGTATATGGCTACACCTTC; d_gene: TRBD1; abundance: few; v_gene: TRBV27; len: 15; j_gene: TRBJ1-2
CDR3aa: CASSYQRISTDTQYF; CDR3nt: TGTGCCAGCAGTTACCAGCGGATCAGCACAGATACGCAGTATTTT; d_gene: NA; abundance: many; v_gene: TRBV6-2/TRBV6-3; len: 15; j_gene: TRBJ2-3
CDR3aa: CASYSGGDSYNEQFF; CDR3nt: TGCGCCAGTTATAGCGGGGGGGACTCCTACAATGAGCAGTTCTTC; d_gene: TRBD2; abundance: few; v_gene: TRBV5-1; len: 15; j_gene: TRBJ2-1
CDR3aa: CASSFRGAYNEQFF; CDR3nt: TGTGCCAGCAGCTTTCGGGGGGCCTACAATGAGCAGTTCTTC; d_gene: TRBD2; abundance: NA; v_gene: TRBV5-6; len: 14; j_gene: TRBJ2-1
CDR3aa: CASSLERAEEQFF; CDR3nt: TGCGCCAGCAGCTTGGAGAGGGCAGAGGAGCAGTTCTTC; d_gene: NA; abundance: NA; v_gene: TRBV5-1; len: 13; j_gene: TRBJ2-1
CDR3aa: CASSPRQGLSDQPQHF; CDR3nt: TGTGCCAGCAGCCCACGACAGGGGCTATCGGATCAGCCCCAGCATTTT; d_gene: TRBD1; abundance: NA; v_gene: TRBV5-5; len: 16; j_gene: TRBJ1-5
CDR3aa: CASSQGTGINEQYF; CDR3nt: TGCGCCAGCAGCCAGGGGACAGGGATCAACGAGCAGTACTTC; d_gene: TRBD1; abundance: NA; v_gene: TRBV5-1; len: 14; j_gene: TRBJ2-7
CDR3aa: CASSSSGTAVYEQYF; CDR3nt: TGTGCCAGCAGTTCGTCAGGGACAGCGGTTTACGAGCAGTACTTC; d_gene: TRBD1; abundance: NA; v_gene: TRBV12-3/TRBV12-4; len: 15; j_gene: TRBJ2-7
CDR3aa: CAISESRSEQNNEQFF; CDR3nt: TGTGCCATCAGTGAGTCCCGCAGTGAGCAAAACAATGAGCAGTTCTTC; d_gene: NA; abundance: many; v_gene: TRBV10-3; len: 16; j_gene: TRBJ2-1
CDR3aa: CSAPGPSNTGELFF; CDR3nt: TGCAGTGCCCCCGGACCCTCGAACACCGGGGAGCTGTTTTTT; d_gene: NA; abundance: NA; v_gene: TRBV20-1; len: 14; j_gene: TRBJ2-2
CDR3aa: CASTQGAQPIYGYTF; CDR3nt: TGTGCCAGCACCCAGGGGGCTCAACCCATCTATGGCTACACCTTC; d_gene: TRBD1; abundance: few; v_gene: TRBV3-1; len: 15; j_gene: TRBJ1-2
CDR3aa: CASSRLNLAGGSYEQYF; CDR3nt: TGTGCCAGCAGCCGACTGAATCTGGCAGGGGGCTCCTACGAGCAGTACTTC; d_gene: TRBD1; abundance: few; v_gene: TRBV7-9; len: 17; j_gene: TRBJ2-7
CDR3aa: CAISSLNQPQHF; CDR3nt: TGTGCCATCTCCAGTTTGAATCAGCCCCAGCATTTT; d_gene: NA; abundance: NA; v_gene: TRBV7-9; len: 12; j_gene: TRBJ1-5
CDR3aa: CASSLTSWEQFF; CDR3nt: TGTGCCAGCAGTCTCACTAGTTGGGAGCAGTTCTTC; d_gene: NA; abundance: NA; v_gene: TRBV12-3/TRBV12-4; len: 12; j_gene: TRBJ2-1
CDR3aa: CASSQTSSGIAGELFF; CDR3nt: TGCGCCAGCAGCCAAACCTCTAGCGGGATTGCCGGGGAGCTGTTTTTT; d_gene: TRBD2; abundance: NA; v_gene: TRBV4-3; len: 16; j_gene: TRBJ2-2
CDR3aa: CASSLRDNYGYTF; CDR3nt: TGTGCCAGCAGTTTACGGGATAACTATGGCTACACCTTC; d_gene: NA; abundance: few; v_gene: TRBV12-3/TRBV12-4; len: 13; j_gene: TRBJ1-2
CDR3aa: CATSRLGQQYQETQYF; CDR3nt: TGTGCCACCAGCAGATTGGGACAGCAGTACCAAGAGACCCAGTACTTC; d_gene: TRBD1; abundance: NA; v_gene: TRBV15; len: 16; j_gene: TRBJ2-5
CDR3aa: CASSPLQSEAFF; CDR3nt: TGTGCCAGCAGTCCCTTACAGAGTGAAGCTTTCTTT; d_gene: NA; abundance: few; v_gene: TRBV6-1; len: 12; j_gene: TRBJ1-1
CDR3aa: CAWSETASYTF; CDR3nt: TGTGCCTGGAGTGAGACCGCCAGTTACACCTTC; d_gene: NA; abundance: NA; v_gene: TRBV30; len: 11; j_gene: TRBJ1-2
CDR3aa: CASSFSRGSWETQYF; CDR3nt: TGCGCCAGCAGTTTTTCCAGGGGTTCGTGGGAGACCCAGTACTTC; d_gene: NA; abundance: many; v_gene: TRBV10-2; len: 15; j_gene: TRBJ2-5
CDR3aa: CASSRLSDTGELFF; CDR3nt: TGTGCCAGCAGCAGGTTAAGCGACACCGGGGAGCTGTTTTTT; d_gene: NA; abundance: NA; v_gene: TRBV2; len: 14; j_gene: TRBJ2-2
CDR3aa: CASSLGPTYEETQYF; CDR3nt: TGTGCCAGCAGCTTAGGCCCCACGTATGAAGAGACCCAGTACTTC; d_gene: NA; abundance: few; v_gene: TRBV7-2; len: 15; j_gene: TRBJ2-5
CDR3aa: CSTTQGIEQFF; CDR3nt: TGCAGTACCACACAGGGGATTGAGCAGTTCTTC; d_gene: TRBD1; abundance: NA; v_gene: TRBV20-1; len: 11; j_gene: TRBJ2-1